What follows describes a single T cell receptor beta chain. What it recognizes is unknown. The record originates from a study of cytomegalovirus exposure and HLA in healthy donors. General study results and limits: Associated with cytomegalovirus, according to the listing, were 150 to 200 TCR beta chains.

Sequenced by immunoSEQ multiplex PCR; TCRdb stores in-frame clones only, minus some. The data contain fewer than 150,000 clones, around nine tenths of them singletons. The CDR3 covers 15 residues. Trimming shortened V by 5 bases and J by 3 bases, and 16 bases separated the two germline ends. The germline V gene has CDR1 MNHEY and CDR2 SVGAGI. This TCR came from a man between 18 and 29 years old in good health and CMV-seropositive. The chain joins TRBV6-5 to TRBJ2-5, with D maybe TRBD1 (6 bases). The material sequenced was PBMCs. The CDR3 nucleotides are TGTGCCAGCAGTCAACTCCTGGACAGCAAAGAGACCCAGTACTTC. Amino acid sequence: CASSQLLDSKETQYF.